Below, 28 T cell receptor beta chains from the same sample are listed, as sequenced in a study of beta chain features in type 1 diabetes. Whole-study findings and limits: TCRB CDR3s were moderately but significantly shorter in Type 1 diabetes patients in all four CD4+ subsets.

These TCRs' antigens remain unknown. Of the isolated RNA, all was reverse transcribed, and so the sequenced material was expressed TCRB transcripts. Sequencing used immunoSEQ multiplex PCR; TCRdb keeps in-frame clones, though not all of them. Altogether 140,000 to 150,000 clones are present, about an eighth being singletons, with the ten largest covering under 1.5%. The sample consisted of central memory CD4+ T cells from blood. These receptors were taken from a man between 18 and 35 years old with type 1 diabetes.

This clone was counted between two and nine times. CDR3 sequence: CASSSNRGSYEQYF. The DNA for the CDR3 is TGTGCCAGCTCATCCAACAGGGGGTCCTACGAGCAGTACTTC. V usage is TRBV18 and J usage is TRBJ2-7, with 8 nucleotides matching TRBD1. V dropped 5 bases and J dropped 1; count of bases not matched to a gene: 4. The CDR3 sequence is 14 residues long. CDR1 KGHSH and CDR2 LQKENI come from the germline V gene. Complete variable domain (other parts from reference TRBV18 and TRBJ2-7): NAGVMQNPRHLVRRRGQEARLRCSPMKGHSHVYWYRQLPEEGLKFMVYLQKENIIDESGMPKERFSAEFPKEGPSILRIQQVVRGDSAAYFCASSSNRGSYEQYFGPGTRLTVT.

V is TRBV5-1 and J is TRBJ2-2, with unresolved D. Trimming stripped 4 bases from V and 5 bases from J, with 12 bases between. CDR3 length: 14 residues. CDR1 and CDR2 (germline): SGHRS, YFSETQ. Here the CDR3 DNA reads TGCGCCAGCAGCATCGCAACGGTAACCGGGGAGCTGTTTTTT. This sequence encodes CASSIATVTGELFF.

This clone was picked up a small number of times. The chain employs TRBV5-1 and TRBJ2-5; D assignment may be TRBD1 or TRBD2 (5 bases each). Trimming pared 4 bases from V and 5 bases from J, leaving 15 bases between. The germline CDR1 and CDR2 sequences are SGHRS and YFSETQ. The CDR3 loop spans 14 amino acids. CDR3 residues: CASSTGIPGETQYF. CDR3 bases: TGCGCCAGCAGCACGGGAATACCAGGGGAGACCCAGTACTTC.

This clone was counted a few times. V and J are TRBV9 and TRBJ1-5; possibly TRBD1 for D (5 bases). Trimming took 0 bases from V and 6 from J, leaving 10 bases between them. CDR1 SGDLS and CDR2 YYNGEE come from the germline V gene. The length of the CDR3 is 14 residues. For the CDR3, the DNA is TGTGCCAGCAGCGTAGGACCAGGGCCTCAGCCCCAGCATTTT. Its translation is CASSVGPGPQPQHF.

In this sample, this clone turned up a few times. CDR3: CASSFGGVQETQYF. In nucleotides, the CDR3 is TGTGCCAGCAGCTTTGGCGGGGTCCAAGAGACCCAGTACTTC. The chain couples TRBV7-8 to TRBJ2-5, with a tentative D call TRBD2 (6 bases). Germline V lookup: CDR1 SGHVS, CDR2 FQNEAQ. V was cut by 3 bases and J by 1 base, with 9 bases left in between. The CDR3 runs to 14 residues.

This clone showed up just a few times. The chain joins TRBV7-9 to TRBJ1-1; no reliable D call. The germline V and J ends were trimmed by 0 bases and 5 bases, with 7 bases remaining between them. Germline V gene sequence: CDR1 SEHNR, CDR2 FQNEAQ (reference sequence). The CDR3 is 13 amino acids. DNA for the CDR3: TGTGCCAGCAGCTTAGCGGTGGAAACTGAAGCTTTCTTT. It is translated as CASSLAVETEAFF. Full variable domain (outside the CDR3, taken from reference TRBV7-9 and TRBJ1-1): DTGVSQNPRHKITKRGQNVTFRCDPISEHNRLYWYRQTLGQGPEFLTYFQNEAQLEKSRLLSDRFSAERPKGSFSTLEIQRTEQGDSAMYLCASSLAVETEAFFGQGTRLTVV.

This clone has only a few counts. This rearrangement joins TRBV28 to TRBJ2-7; no definite D call. The V end was cut by 6 bases, the J end by 2 bases, with 14 bases between. Germline V gene data show CDR1 as MDHEN and CDR2 as SYDVKM. This CDR3 is built from 14 residues. The CDR3 DNA reads as TGTGCCAGCAGACCCTCGGGCCTGACCTACGAGCAGTACTTC. Its translation: CASRPSGLTYEQYF.

This clone has more than one count but fewer than ten. V usage is TRBV7-2 and J usage is TRBJ2-5; 13 bases fit TRBD2. The CDR3 loop spans 17 amino acids. V gave up 1 base and J gave up 6 bases; unmatched junction bases: 8. Germline loops: CDR1 SGHTA, CDR2 FQGNSA. The CDR3 DNA is TGTGCCAGCAGCTTAGAACTAGCGGGGGGGTATCGTCAGACCCAGTACTTC. It encodes CASSLELAGGYRQTQYF.

V gene TRBV30 combines with J gene TRBJ1-2; no reliable D call. The CDR3 is 12 amino acids. Trimming left V 0 bases short and J 4 bases short, with 6 bases between. Per the germline V gene, CDR1 is GTSNPN and CDR2 is SVGIG (reference sequence). The CDR3 region is CAWSVTSYGYTF. The CDR3 nucleotides read TGTGCCTGGAGTGTAACGTCCTATGGCTACACCTTC.

The chain couples TRBV2 to TRBJ1-2; no clear D gene. Deletions cut 7 bases from V and 8 bases from J, with 14 bases between. Germline assignment: CDR1 SNHLY and CDR2 FYNNEI. This CDR3 comprises 12 residues. In DNA form, the CDR3 reads TGTGCCAGCAACCCGCCTTCCTGGGGCTACACCTTC. Its protein is CASNPPSWGYTF.

This clone was counted between two and nine times. V and J are TRBV30 and TRBJ1-1, with D possibly TRBD1 on 5 matching bases. V shed 3 bases and J shed 3 bases, with 26 bases lying between them. Germline CDR1 GTSNPN, CDR2 SVGIG (reference sequence). The CDR3 has 18 residues. Here the CDR3 reads CAWSHAGGTSGRDTEAFF. CDR3 in DNA: TGTGCCTGGAGCCACGCGGGGGGAACTTCGGGTCGGGACACTGAAGCTTTCTTT. Looking up the rest from reference TRBV30 and TRBJ1-1 gives the full variable domain: SQTIHQWPATLVQPVGSPLSLECTVEGTSNPNLYWYRQAAGRGLQLLFYSVGIGQISSEVPQNLSASRPQDRQFILSSKKLLLSDSGFYLCAWSHAGGTSGRDTEAFFGQGTRLTVV.

This clone was recorded at least ten times. This chain joins TRBV7-9 and TRBJ2-7; 7 nucleotides line up with TRBD2. The CDR3 sequence is 14 residues long. V shed 0 bases and J 1 base; nucleotides not matched to a gene: 0. Looked up from germline, CDR1 is SEHNR and CDR2 is FQNEAQ (reference sequence). CDR3: CASSLAGLSYEQYF. The DNA for the CDR3 is TGTGCCAGCAGCTTAGCGGGACTATCCTACGAGCAGTACTTC.

This sequence joins TRBV4-1 and TRBJ2-2; the match to TRBD2 covers 12 bases. With 1 base clipped from V and 3 bases from J, the junction kept 3 bases outside the gene matches. CDR1 MGHRA and CDR2 YSYEKL come from the germline V gene. This CDR3 is built from 17 residues. CDR3: CASSQASGGADTGELFF. DNA of the CDR3: TGCGCCAGCAGCCAAGCTAGCGGGGGGGCTGACACCGGGGAGCTGTTTTTT.

This chain joins TRBV7-9 and TRBJ2-5; D unresolved. In germline, CDR1 is SEHNR, CDR2 FQNEAQ (reference sequence). The CDR3 contains 15 residues. V was shortened by 4 bases and J by 5 bases, with 17 bases between the two germline ends. CDR3 coding DNA: TGTGCCAGCAGCTCGACGACTTCGGTGGGTGAGACCCAGTACTTC. It yields the protein CASSSTTSVGETQYF.

This clone turned up a few times. The chain carries TRBV18 and TRBJ1-2, with TRBD1 matching 8 bases. Germline V gives CDR1 KGHSH, CDR2 LQKENI. V dropped 0 bases and J dropped 5; count of bases not matched to a gene: 5. The CDR3 loop spans 15 amino acids. In nucleotides, the CDR3 is TGTGCCAGCTCACCACCGGGACAGGAGCTGTATGGCTACACCTTC. Encoded protein: CASSPPGQELYGYTF.

This clone was seen only a few times. This chain links TRBV18 with TRBJ2-7, with D uncertain. The CDR3 sequence is 15 residues long. Trimming left V 3 bases short and J 3 bases short, with 15 bases between. In germline, CDR1 is KGHSH, CDR2 LQKENI. CDR3: CASSPPGSIGYEQYF. The CDR3 DNA reads TGTGCCAGCTCACCCCCGGGTAGCATCGGCTACGAGCAGTACTTC.

Details on this clone: This may stem from a read error, because a much larger clone lies one nucleotide away. This chain connects TRBV7-9 to TRBJ2-3; 10 positions match TRBD2. The CDR3 contains 15 residues. Looked up from germline, CDR1 is SEHNR and CDR2 is FQNEAQ (reference sequence). V gave up 5 bases and J gave up 1 base; unmatched junction bases: 3. The DNA of the CDR3 is TGTGCCAGCAGCGTTACTAGCGGGGGCACAGATACGCAGTATTTT. This gives the protein CASSVTSGGTDTQYF.

The chain employs TRBV9 and TRBJ2-1; no firm D call. Germline V gene sequence: CDR1 SGDLS, CDR2 YYNGEE. The CDR3 is made up of 17 amino acids. V was trimmed by 0 bases and J by 0 bases, leaving 13 bases between them. CDR3 sequence (DNA): TGTGCCAGCAGCGTAGGATTGGAGCCCCGCTCCTACAATGAGCAGTTCTTC. Translation gives CASSVGLEPRSYNEQFF.

This clone has more than one count but fewer than ten. The chain joins TRBV29-1 to TRBJ2-7; 8 positions agree with TRBD1. The germline gives CDR1 SQVTM, CDR2 ANQGSEA. V was pared by 4 bases and J by 5 bases, with 7 bases of the junction left unmatched. CDR3 length equals 13 residues. The CDR3 DNA follows: TGCAGCGTTGTGGGACCAGGGGGCCACGAGCAGTACTTC. Translating gives CSVVGPGGHEQYF.

The chain uses TRBV7-2 and TRBJ1-2; D gene unclear. The ends were cut back, 4 bases at V and 2 bases at J, with 14 bases in the middle. Germline CDR1 and CDR2: SGHTA and FQGNSA. The CDR3 sequence is 15 residues long. Here the CDR3 reads CASSWEAVKNYGYTF. The CDR3 coding sequence is TGTGCCAGCAGCTGGGAGGCCGTCAAGAACTATGGCTACACCTTC.

This clone was picked up a small number of times. The rearrangement joins TRBV5-1 to TRBJ2-5; D may be TRBD2 (5 bases). Trimming took 0 bases from V and 5 from J, leaving 8 bases between them. There are 13 residues in the CDR3. Germline V gene sequence: CDR1 SGHRS, CDR2 YFSETQ. The CDR3 sequence: CASSLGTQETQYF. CDR3 in DNA: TGCGCCAGCAGCTTGGGGACTCAGGAGACCCAGTACTTC.

The V gene is TRBV19, the J gene TRBJ2-1; D perhaps matches TRBD2 (7 bases). Germline CDR1 is LNHDA and CDR2 is SQIVND (reference sequence). V was shortened by 4 bases and J by 6 bases, with 16 bases between the two germline ends. The CDR3 is 15 amino acids. The CDR3 sequence is CASSTAGRGLNEQFF. The DNA of the CDR3 is TGTGCCAGTAGTACCGCCGGGCGGGGGCTCAATGAGCAGTTCTTC.

The rearrangement uses TRBV29-1 and TRBJ1-1, with D perhaps TRBD1 (5 bases). V lost 6 bases and J lost 10, with 15 bases in between. The CDR3 runs to 11 residues. Germline lookup yields CDR1 SQVTM and CDR2 ANQGSEA. The CDR3 DNA sequence: TGCAGCGTGGGACTCTCCAAGGGAGCTTTCTTT. This translates into CSVGLSKGAFF.

There are a few counts of this clone. The rearrangement uses TRBV6-6 and TRBJ2-7, with D unclear. Trimming left V 4 bases short and J 5 bases short, with 6 bases between. CDR1 and CDR2 (germline): MNHNY, SVGAGI (reference sequence). There are 11 residues in the CDR3. The CDR3 region has the DNA TGTGCCAGCAGTTTAAGGGACGAGCAGTACTTC. This sequence encodes CASSLRDEQYF.

In its sample, this clone was seen a few times. Additional DNA sequences in this sample encode the identical CDR3. This sequence joins TRBV30 and TRBJ1-5, with D perhaps TRBD1 (6 bases). V dropped 3 bases and J dropped 4 bases, with 10 bases sitting between them. Germline CDR1 and CDR2: GTSNPN and SVGIG (reference sequence). This CDR3 has 13 amino acids. CDR3: CAWSPDSNQPQHF. The CDR3 coding sequence is TGTGCCTGGAGCCCGGACAGTAATCAGCCCCAGCATTTT.

V usage is TRBV14 and J usage is TRBJ1-2; D is ambiguous. CDR1 and CDR2 (germline): SGHDN, FVKESK. Trimming removed 4 bases from V and 0 bases from J, with 6 bases in between. The CDR3 runs to 13 residues. CDR3 sequence: CASSRGTNYGYTF. Written as DNA, the CDR3 is TGTGCCAGCAGCCGGGGAACTAACTATGGCTACACCTTC. Together with reference TRBV14 and TRBJ1-2, the CDR3 gives the full variable domain: EAGVTQFPSHSVIEKGQTVTLRCDPISGHDNLYWYRRVMGKEIKFLLHFVKESKQDESGMPNNRFLAERTGGTYSTLKVQPAELEDSGVYFCASSRGTNYGYTFGSGTRLTVV.

This clone occurred a few times. The chain carries TRBV5-1 and TRBJ2-3, with 14 bases lining up with TRBD2. Germline CDR1 SGHRS, CDR2 YFSETQ. V gave up 4 bases and J gave up 3 bases; unmatched junction bases: 4. The CDR3 contains 16 residues. The CDR3 reads CASSIGLAGGTDTQYF. Here the CDR3 DNA reads TGCGCCAGCAGCATAGGACTAGCGGGGGGTACAGATACGCAGTATTTT. Supplemented by reference TRBV5-1 and TRBJ2-3, the full variable domain reads KAGVTQTPRYLIKTRGQQVTLSCSPISGHRSVSWYQQTPGQGLQFLFEYFSETQRNKGNFPGRFSGRQFSNSRSEMNVSTLELGDSALYLCASSIGLAGGTDTQYFGPGTRLTVL.

J is TRBJ2-1 and V is TRBV15; 10 bases fit TRBD1. CDR1 LNHNV and CDR2 YYDKDF come from the germline V gene (reference sequence). CDR3 length: 15 amino acids. J gave up 1 base and V 4 bases, and 1 base lay outside the gene matches. The CDR3 DNA reads as TGTGCCACCAGCAAGGGACAGGGGTCCTACAATGAGCAGTTCTTC. Translation gives CATSKGQGSYNEQFF.